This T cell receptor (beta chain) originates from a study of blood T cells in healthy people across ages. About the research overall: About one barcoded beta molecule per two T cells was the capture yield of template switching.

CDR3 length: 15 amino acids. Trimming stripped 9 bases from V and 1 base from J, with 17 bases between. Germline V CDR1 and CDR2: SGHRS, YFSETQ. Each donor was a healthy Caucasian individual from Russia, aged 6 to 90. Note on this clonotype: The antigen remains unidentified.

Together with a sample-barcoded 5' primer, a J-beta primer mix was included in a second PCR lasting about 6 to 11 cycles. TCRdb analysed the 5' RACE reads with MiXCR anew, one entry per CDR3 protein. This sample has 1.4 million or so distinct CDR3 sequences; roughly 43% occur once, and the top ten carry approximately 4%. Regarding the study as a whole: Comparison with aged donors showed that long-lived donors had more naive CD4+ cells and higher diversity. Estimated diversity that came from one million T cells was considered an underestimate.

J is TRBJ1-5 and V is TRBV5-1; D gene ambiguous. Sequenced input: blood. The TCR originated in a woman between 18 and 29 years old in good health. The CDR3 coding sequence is TGCGCCACCAACCCGAGGGAGTACAGCAATCAGCCCCAGCATTTT. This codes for CATNPREYSNQPQHF.